The present entry profiles one T cell receptor beta chain with its context. It lacks a known antigen. No base-level quality is on record; no much larger clone is a single base apart. These data come from a study of blood T cell repertoires in COVID-19 (dated by TCRdb to about 2020). Regarding the complete study: Samples from collaborators originated in the United States, Italy and Spain and spanned both the acute and convalescent phases of COVID-19. The prospective study material was composed of cDNA or gDNA derived from T cells, B-cell-depleted T cells, or PBMCs. Deeply sampled blood TCRbeta repertoires from subjects exposed to, actively infected with, or recovered from COVID-19 were included in the dataset. The repertoires were made available in a free public database intended to serve as a resource for research on the immune response to SARS-CoV-2. The samples were drawn from two sources: the first 160 participants of the ongoing ImmuneRACE study, and 1,254 subjects contributed by 6 global collaborators. A de-identified subject ID, COVID-19 status, age in years and sex were almost always included in the sample metadata. HLA class I and class II types, where available, came from metadata supplied by the sample provider rather than from assay-based typing. Study-level results and caveats: The quantity of clinical and demographic metadata differed by source and by participant and was supplied without curation.

TCRbeta CDR3 regions were amplified from genomic DNA using the immunoSEQ Assay, a bias-controlled multiplex PCR. The source study handled its data this way. The number of nucleated cells in each sample was estimated from the amplification of reference gene primers within the assay. Sequence reads were collapsed and filtered to measure the absolute abundance of every unique TCRbeta CDR3 rearrangement. For each sample, productive Simpson clonality was calculated as the square root of Simpson's diversity index across productive rearrangements. TCRdb retrieved this table from immuneACCESS and kept in-frame rearrangements only. Not all clones are present; in checked studies, unresolved V genes account for under half, and no reason is known for the remainder. That table is the source of V, J and clone size, and D and trimming were worked out from the DNA. The sample table shows 100,000 to 150,000 clones, and 86% are seen once. In total, the top ten clones hold about 5% of the sample.

Whole blood was collected in K2EDTA tubes by collaborating institutions according to the institutions' own protocols. Collaborator samples were shipped for TCRbeta analysis as frozen whole blood, isolated PBMCs, or DNA extracted from either sample type. As encoded in the germline V gene, CDR1 is MGHRA while CDR2 is YSYEKL. Its CDR3 holds 14 amino acids, cysteine through phenylalanine. Kept here is only the CDR3 DNA, which spans 42 bases and is read in frame from base 1. Cut back by 0 bases and 4 bases, the V and J ends lie 9 bases apart. Recombination connected TRBV4-1 to TRBJ1-2, and perhaps TRBD1 as D gene, on 6 matching bases. The clonotype was recovered from a human donor in a cohort sampled during active COVID-19. What was sequenced was peripheral blood. The CDR3 amino acid sequence is: CASSQDQGFYGYTF. The nucleotide sequence is given as TGCGCCAGCAGCCAAGATCAGGGGTTCTATGGCTACACCTTC.